The 28 T cell receptor beta chains below come from one sample, sequenced in a study of cytomegalovirus exposure and HLA in healthy donors (dated 2017 in TCRdb). The library was prepared using the immunoSEQ multiplex PCR assay. TCRdb took this table from immuneACCESS and kept in-frame rearrangements with V and J called. Such tables lack part of the clones; where checked against another copy, unresolved V genes explain under half of the gap, and the rest is unexplained. Here the sample has 100,000 or so clones; about 95% occur a single time. The ten largest make up 0.7% to 0.9% of the sample. The material sequenced was PBMCs. These receptors were obtained from a young woman in good health and CMV-seronegative.

The J gene is TRBJ2-3, the V gene TRBV7-2; D is perhaps TRBD2 (5 bases). V was cut by 5 bases and J by 6 bases, with 9 bases left in between. The length of the CDR3 is 12 residues. In germline, CDR1 is SGHTA, CDR2 FQGNSA. CDR3 loop: CASSPQRDTQYF. The CDR3 DNA sequence: TGTGCCAGCAGCCCCCAGCGGGATACGCAGTATTTT.

The chain recombines TRBV2 with TRBJ2-2, with 8 positions matching TRBD2. This CDR3 contains 22 residues. CDR1 SNHLY and CDR2 FYNNEI come from the germline V gene. The ends lost 1 base at V and 2 bases at J; junction bases unmatched: 21. CDR3 sequence: CASSEVFSRRPDSGGNTGELFF. CDR3 in DNA: TGTGCCAGCAGTGAAGTCTTTTCGAGGAGACCAGACAGCGGGGGAAACACCGGGGAGCTGTTTTTT.

The V call is TRBV7-2, the J call TRBJ2-5; no definite D call. The CDR3 is made up of 13 amino acids. Germline V lookup: CDR1 SGHTA, CDR2 FQGNSA. The V end was cut by 1 base, the J end by 5 bases, with 8 bases between. The CDR3 region has the DNA TGTGCCAGCAGCTTAGGACATGGGGAGACCCAGTACTTC. This sequence encodes CASSLGHGETQYF. The whole variable domain, filled in from reference TRBV7-2 and TRBJ2-5, reads GAGVSQSPSNKVTEKGKDVELRCDPISGHTALYWYRQSLGQGLEFLIYFQGNSAPDKSGLPSDRFSAERTGGSVSTLTIQRTQQEDSAVYLCASSLGHGETQYFGPGTRLLVL.

V and J are TRBV19 and TRBJ2-2; perhaps TRBD1 as D (6 bases). The CDR3 loop spans 15 amino acids. Trimming shortened V by 7 bases and J by 0 bases, and 12 bases separated the two germline ends. The V gene's germline CDR1 is LNHDA and CDR2 SQIVND (reference sequence). The DNA of the CDR3 is TGTGCCAGTATCCACAGGGCCGCGAACACCGGGGAGCTGTTTTTT. Translation: CASIHRAANTGELFF.

This rearrangement joins TRBV29-1 to TRBJ2-1; 9 nucleotides agree with TRBD1. CDR1 and CDR2 from the germline V gene are SQVTM and ANQGSEA. The V and J ends lost 6 bases and 3 bases, in that order; junction bases with no gene match: 3. This CDR3 comprises 13 residues. CDR3 nucleotide sequence: TGCAGCGTGGACAGGGGACTCTACAATGAGCAGTTCTTC. Residues: CSVDRGLYNEQFF.

CDR3 protein: CASSPPTGDGYEQYF. CDR3 nucleotide sequence: TGTGCCAGCAGTCCTCCGACAGGGGATGGCTACGAGCAGTACTTC. The chain has TRBV6-5 and TRBJ2-7; TRBD1 agrees at 8 bases. V lost 5 bases to trimming and J lost 3 bases; unmatched junction nucleotides: 9. This CDR3 has 15 residues. In germline, CDR1 is MNHEY, CDR2 SVGAGI.

The chain joins TRBV5-1 to TRBJ1-1, with 8 positions matching TRBD1. V lost 4 bases, J lost 4 bases, and 15 bases stayed unmatched. Germline-derived CDR1 and CDR2 are SGHRS and YFSETQ. CDR3 length equals 17 residues. The CDR3 sequence: CASSPTAGQGRGTEAFF. The DNA for the CDR3 is TGCGCCAGCAGCCCGACAGCAGGACAGGGCCGCGGCACTGAAGCTTTCTTT.

CDR3 protein: CASSLTREDPYNEQFF. DNA of the CDR3: TGCGCCAGCAGCTTAACACGGGAGGACCCCTACAATGAGCAGTTCTTC. The chain has TRBV5-1 and TRBJ2-1; TRBD2 agrees at 7 bases. CDR1 is SGHRS, CDR2 YFSETQ, per germline. This CDR3 region has 16 residues. V gave up 2 bases and J gave up 2 bases; unmatched junction bases: 7.

This rearrangement joins TRBV7-2 to TRBJ2-3; D is undetermined. CDR3 length: 16 residues. Germline V gene data show CDR1 as SGHTA and CDR2 as FQGNSA. Trimming took off 5 bases at V and 4 bases at J, with 19 bases between the two ends. The CDR3, as DNA: TGTGCCAGCAGCCAAAACTCGAACCCACCCGCAGATACGCAGTATTTT. Residues: CASSQNSNPPADTQYF. Variable domain in full (rest from reference TRBV7-2 and TRBJ2-3): GAGVSQSPSNKVTEKGKDVELRCDPISGHTALYWYRQSLGQGLEFLIYFQGNSAPDKSGLPSDRFSAERTGGSVSTLTIQRTQQEDSAVYLCASSQNSNPPADTQYFGPGTRLTVL.

The V and J genes are TRBV4-2 and TRBJ2-5; 7 positions match TRBD2. The CDR3 covers 15 residues. CDR1 LGHNA and CDR2 YNFKEQ come from the germline V gene. Trimming removed 0 bases from V and 5 bases from J; junction bases left unmatched: 6. In DNA form, the CDR3 reads TGTGCCAGCAGCCAAGAGGGGGGGTCGGTGGAGACCCAGTACTTC. This translates into CASSQEGGSVETQYF.

The rearrangement links TRBV5-4 to TRBJ2-2; D possibly corresponds to TRBD1 (6 bases). The CDR3 length is 14 residues. Germline lookup yields CDR1 SGHNT and CDR2 YYREEE (reference sequence). V lost 4 bases and J 5 bases, leaving 12 bases between the germline ends. Here the CDR3 reads CASSTTGFTGELFF. CDR3 bases: TGTGCCAGCAGCACTACAGGGTTTACCGGGGAGCTGTTTTTT.

This rearrangement joins TRBV20-1 to TRBJ2-7; D not certain. Trimming left V 3 bases short and J 0 bases short, with 3 bases between. Germline values: CDR1 DFQATT, CDR2 SNEGSKA (reference sequence). The CDR3 sequence is 11 residues long. This CDR3 is CSASVSYEQYF. The CDR3, as DNA: TGCAGTGCTAGCGTCTCCTACGAGCAGTACTTC.

The genes are TRBV6-5 and TRBJ2-2; no clear D. Germline V gene lookup returns CDR1 MNHEY and CDR2 SVGAGI. This CDR3 is built from 13 residues. The ends were cut back, 2 bases at V and 7 bases at J, with 8 bases in the middle. CDR3 bases: TGTGCCAGCAGTTACGCGGCAATCGGGGAGCTGTTTTTT. Residues: CASSYAAIGELFF.

This rearrangement joins TRBV6-1 to TRBJ1-1; D call uncertain. Germline V gene data show CDR1 as MNHNS and CDR2 as SASEGT. V dropped 6 bases and J dropped 5 bases, with 10 bases sitting between them. The CDR3 length is 12 residues. This CDR3 is CASRRARTEAFF. The CDR3 coding sequence is TGTGCCAGCAGGAGGGCCCGAACTGAAGCTTTCTTT.

The V call is TRBV6-1, the J call TRBJ2-5; unclear D gene. Judging by the DNA end, TRBJ2-7 fits better; the J call may be wrong. Germline CDR1 is MNHNS and CDR2 is SASEGT. The CDR3 totals 13 residues. DNA of the CDR3: TGTGCCAGCAGTGAATTGGTGAGATACGAGCAGTACTTC. Amino acid sequence: CASSELVRYEQYF.

The chain links TRBV7-2 to TRBJ2-7; perhaps TRBD1 as D (6 bases). The CDR3 has 15 residues. Trimming took 1 base from V and 0 from J, leaving 10 bases between them. Looked up from germline, CDR1 is SGHTA and CDR2 is FQGNSA. CDR3 amino acids: CASSLVGQSSYEQYF. CDR3 DNA sequence: TGTGCCAGCAGCTTAGTTGGACAGAGCTCCTACGAGCAGTACTTC.

The chain couples TRBV9 to TRBJ1-2, with 7 bases matching TRBD1. The CDR3 is 15 amino acids. J was trimmed by 4 bases and V by 0 bases; bases with no gene match: 6. The germline V gene encodes CDR1 SGDLS and CDR2 YYNGEE. The CDR3: CASSVAFRDSYGYTF. The DNA for the CDR3 is TGTGCCAGCAGCGTAGCTTTCAGGGACAGCTATGGCTACACCTTC.

The chain carries TRBV5-6 and TRBJ2-2, with 9 bases matching TRBD2. The length of the CDR3 is 17 residues. The trim removed 0 bases at V and 1 base at J, leaving 4 bases unmatched. The germline CDR1 and CDR2 sequences are SGHDT and YYEEEE. CDR3 bases: TGTGCCAGCAGCTTGGGGAGACTAGCGGAGAACACCGGGGAGCTGTTTTTT. Its translation: CASSLGRLAENTGELFF.

In regard to this clone: The junction and the germline gene differ at one end; a read error may be behind it. The chain recombines TRBV7-7 with TRBJ1-4, with TRBD1 identical over 9 bases. CDR1 and CDR2 from the germline V gene are SSHAT and FNYEAQ (reference sequence). This CDR3 comprises 14 residues. The chain's CDR3 is CASSSGQGSEKLFF. The CDR3 bases are TGTGCTAGCAGCTCGGGACAGGGTAGTGAAAAACTGTTTTTT.

The CDR3 DNA follows: TGCGCCAGCAGCTTGTCGCGAATGACAGGGAGCTCCTACAATGAGCAGTTCTTC. It is translated as CASSLSRMTGSSYNEQFF. This rearrangement joins TRBV5-1 to TRBJ2-1; 7 nucleotides align to TRBD1. The CDR3 has 18 amino acids. V lost 1 base and J lost 0; bases outside the gene matches: 10. The germline gives CDR1 SGHRS, CDR2 YFSETQ.

The chain uses TRBV4-1 and TRBJ1-1, with no clear D. The CDR3 contains 15 residues. Germline loops: CDR1 MGHRA, CDR2 YSYEKL. The germline V and J ends were trimmed by 1 base and 3 bases, with 12 bases remaining between them. Written as DNA, the CDR3 is TGCGCCAGCAGCCAAGCTATGGGAGGAGACACTGAAGCTTTCTTT. This encodes CASSQAMGGDTEAFF.

This rearrangement joins TRBV7-9 to TRBJ1-6, with TRBD1 identical over 9 bases. Germline values: CDR1 SEHNR, CDR2 FQNEAQ (reference sequence). V was clipped by 1 base and J by 10 bases; unmatched bases: 2. This CDR3 has 14 residues. CDR3 sequence: CASSLGQGGSPLHF. DNA of the CDR3: TGTGCCAGCAGCTTAGGACAGGGGGGCTCACCCCTCCACTTT.

The rearrangement joins TRBV13 to TRBJ2-2, with TRBD1 identical over 10 bases. CDR3 length equals 19 residues. V lost 0 bases, J lost 1 base, and 8 bases stayed unmatched. Germline CDR1 PRHDT, CDR2 FYEKMQ (reference sequence). The CDR3, as DNA: TGTGCCAGCAGCTTAGGGGGACAGGGGTCGTGGATGAACACCGGGGAGCTGTTTTTT. Translated, it gives CASSLGGQGSWMNTGELFF.

In this sample, this clone turned up a few times. This chain uses TRBV10-1 with TRBJ1-2; 7 nucleotides agree with TRBD1. Germline values: CDR1 WNHNN, CDR2 SYGVQD (reference sequence). The V gene end was trimmed by 3 bases and the J gene end by 14 bases; junction bases not matched to a gene: 9. The CDR3 has 12 amino acids. DNA of the CDR3: TGCGCCAGCAGTGACAACAGGGGCGCATTTACCTTC. Translated: CASSDNRGAFTF.

This chain links TRBV25-1 with TRBJ2-5, with D possibly matching TRBD1 (6 bases). Germline lookup yields CDR1 MGHDK and CDR2 SYGVNS. The CDR3 loop spans 14 amino acids. V dropped 3 bases and J dropped 2 bases, with 10 bases sitting between them. CDR3 protein: CASSDRTEQETQYF. As DNA, the CDR3 is TGTGCCAGCAGTGATCGGACAGAACAAGAGACCCAGTACTTC.

The chain carries TRBV6-1 and TRBJ1-2; D gene unclear. The germline CDR1 and CDR2 sequences are MNHNS and SASEGT. CDR3 length equals 15 residues. With 3 bases removed from V and 6 bases from J, the gap between germline ends came to 17 bases. CDR3 DNA: TGTGCCAGCAGTGACAGACAAGACCCTTTCGATGGCTACACCTTC. Its protein is CASSDRQDPFDGYTF.

The genes are TRBV30 and TRBJ1-3; D perhaps matches TRBD1 (5 bases). The CDR3 sequence is 15 residues long. Germline V gene data show CDR1 as GTSNPN and CDR2 as SVGIG (reference sequence). Trimming removed 0 bases at V and 2 bases at J, with 11 bases between. The CDR3 DNA reads TGTGCCTGGAGTGTGGCAGGGCGTACTGGAAACACCATATATTTT. Translation: CAWSVAGRTGNTIYF. Full variable domain (outside the CDR3, taken from reference TRBV30 and TRBJ1-3): SQTIHQWPATLVQPVGSPLSLECTVEGTSNPNLYWYRQAAGRGLQLLFYSVGIGQISSEVPQNLSASRPQDRQFILSSKKLLLSDSGFYLCAWSVAGRTGNTIYFGEGSWLTVV.

The CDR3 loop reads CATLDSYVTEAFF. The CDR3 bases are TGTGCCACCTTAGACAGCTACGTCACTGAAGCTTTCTTT. The chain carries TRBV6-6 and TRBJ1-1; D is possibly TRBD1 (5 bases). The V and J ends lost 10 bases and 4 bases respectively, with 16 bases between them. Per germline, CDR1 MNHNY and CDR2 SVGAGI (reference sequence). The CDR3 length is 13 residues.